This paragraph reports one T cell receptor beta chain. Its antigen is as yet unknown. It was autoimmune disease history or systemic immunosuppression that excluded patients. The record originates from a study of OX40 agonist ivuxolimab in advanced cancers. V lost 5 bases and J 0 bases, leaving 8 bases between the germline ends. The CDR3 loop spans 13 amino acids. The germline V gene has CDR1 MNHNS and CDR2 SASEGT. Method: immunoSEQ multiplex PCR; TCRdb's copy keeps in-frame clones and lacks some. The sample shows 60,000 to 75,000 clones, roughly 90% of them seen only once. Study results and caveats: Fewer expanded clones were found on average in CD4+ than in CD8+ T cells.

This chain links TRBV6-1 with TRBJ2-7, with D possibly matching TRBD1 (5 bases). This clonotype was sampled from an adult with an advanced solid tumor such as melanoma, head and neck, liver or kidney cancer. Specimen: CD4+ or CD8+ T cells sorted from blood, collected in a trial of the OX40 agonist ivuxolimab. The CDR3: CASSQDNSYEQYF. The CDR3 nucleotides read TGTGCCAGCAGTCAGGACAACTCCTACGAGCAGTACTTC.